A selection of T cell receptor beta chains follows, all from one sample in a study of blood T cell repertoires in COVID-19. Libraries were prepared by immunoSEQ multiplex PCR; TCRdb keeps only in-frame clonotypes and omits some of them. The sample includes 150,000 to 200,000 clones, roughly 84% of them seen just once. The sample was PBMCs or T cells enriched from blood (not recorded which). These receptors all stem from a woman aged 25 to 39 who had been exposed to COVID-19. Both conserved end residues are trimmed from each CDR3.

length: 9; J: TRBJ2-1; V: TRBV6-5; CDR3: ASNKPNEQF
length: 12; J: TRBJ1-1; V: TRBV4-1; CDR3: ASSQDFKETEAF
length: 12; J: TRBJ2-1; V: TRBV27; CDR3: ASSRQGPYNEQF
length: 10; J: TRBJ1-1; V: TRBV11-2; CDR3: ASSLSGQEAF
length: 10; J: TRBJ1-2; V: TRBV20-1; CDR3: SASRQRYGYT
length: 16; J: TRBJ2-1; V: TRBV7-6; CDR3: ASSRWAGAPDSYNEQF
length: 14; J: TRBJ2-3; V: TRBV5-5; CDR3: ASSPGLVTSTDTQY
length: 13; J: TRBJ1-2; V: TRBV19; CDR3: ASRSTGGQNYGYT
length: 14; J: TRBJ2-7; V: TRBV27; CDR3: ASSPTGQLLSYEQY
length: 10; J: TRBJ1-2; V: TRBV12-3/TRBV12-4; CDR3: ASSLSRYGYT
length: 13; J: TRBJ1-5; V: TRBV12-5; CDR3: ASGAGQGRGQPQH
length: 9; J: TRBJ1-2; V: TRBV9; CDR3: ASRGGKGYT
length: 15; J: TRBJ1-4; V: TRBV19; CDR3: ASSVTGLLGGNEKLF
length: 10; J: TRBJ1-1; V: TRBV6-5; CDR3: GAGDTNTEAF
length: 14; J: TRBJ2-3; V: TRBV15; CDR3: ATSRDVGEFIDTQY
length: 11; J: TRBJ1-2; V: TRBV3-1/TRBV3-2; CDR3: ASSQENRLGYT
length: 12; J: TRBJ1-3; V: TRBV19; CDR3: ASSSTGSGNTIY
length: 12; J: TRBJ1-4; V: TRBV7-6; CDR3: ASSLEETNEKLF
length: 13; J: TRBJ1-1; V: TRBV4-3; CDR3: ASSQAAGANTEAF
length: 13; J: TRBJ1-6; V: TRBV5-1; CDR3: ASSLDRVEGSPLH
length: 13; J: TRBJ2-7; V: TRBV3-1/TRBV3-2; CDR3: ASSQGGVHTYEQY
length: 15; J: TRBJ2-2; V: TRBV3-1/TRBV3-2; CDR3: ASSQAPGQGPAGELF
length: 15; J: TRBJ2-2; V: TRBV10-1; CDR3: ASSSGQKGSNTGELF
length: 11; J: TRBJ1-1; V: TRBV21-1; CDR3: ASSRYRDTEAF
length: 13; J: TRBJ1-6; V: TRBV5-4; CDR3: ASSLWGPYNSPLH
length: 11; J: TRBJ1-1; V: TRBV19; CDR3: ASITGGNTEAF
length: 11; J: TRBJ1-1; V: TRBV2; CDR3: ASSGEAFTEAF
length: 13; J: TRBJ1-2; V: TRBV6-1; CDR3: ASSDRQGAVWGYT
length: 11; J: TRBJ1-1; V: TRBV7-2; CDR3: ASSFSGNTEAF
length: 13; J: TRBJ2-2; V: TRBV5-6; CDR3: ASSHRDRGGGELF
length: 12; J: TRBJ1-5; V: TRBV18; CDR3: ASSPGQLNQPQH
length: 13; J: TRBJ1-4; V: TRBV9; CDR3: ASSVDNRRGEKLF
length: 12; J: TRBJ1-2; V: TRBV6-5; CDR3: ASRPFGGSYGYT
length: 11; J: TRBJ2-7; V: TRBV4-3; CDR3: ASPISGVYEQY
length: 13; J: TRBJ2-1; V: TRBV29-1; CDR3: SVAGQARSYNEQF
length: 12; J: TRBJ1-2; V: TRBV4-3; CDR3: ASSQSRNRGGYT
length: 12; J: TRBJ1-4; V: TRBV4-1; CDR3: ASIDPQGGEKLF
length: 13; J: TRBJ2-1; V: TRBV5-1; CDR3: ASSEGLAESNEQF
length: 14; J: TRBJ1-6; V: TRBV4-1; CDR3: ASSQGPGQGNSPLH
length: 11; J: TRBJ1-1; V: TRBV2; CDR3: ASNAGGAIEAF
length: 13; J: TRBJ1-2; V: TRBV21-1; CDR3: ASSKGTGGNYGYT